This is a list of T cell receptor beta chains from one sample in a study of Ad26.COV2.S vaccination and SARS-CoV-2 variants. Measured with immunoSEQ multiplex PCR; TCRdb has only the in-frame clones, and not every one. The sample lists roughly 380,000 clones, approximately 81% occurring once. The sequencing used peripheral blood, collected in a trial of Ad26.COV2.S vaccine versus placebo. These receptors were obtained from a person between 18 and 65 years old who received the Ad26.COV2.S COVID-19 vaccine or a placebo. The conserved cysteine and the conserved F or W are not part of the CDR3 here. D genes are given only for firm matches.

j_call d_call v_call cdr3_aa
TRBJ2-7 NA TRBV7-2 ASSPRQGSYEQY
TRBJ2-6 NA TRBV14 ASSQGLTTGANVLT
TRBJ2-7 TRBD1 TRBV28 ASSRTGSYEQY
TRBJ2-1 NA TRBV6-4 ASSDSSGANEQF
TRBJ1-1 NA TRBV5-6 ASSPDSANTEAF
TRBJ1-2 TRBD1 TRBV5-5 ASSLGDRVPHGYT
TRBJ2-3 TRBD1 TRBV12-5 ASGRGQGRTDTQY
TRBJ2-3 TRBD2 TRBV7-9 ASSSLIDTGTITTP
TRBJ2-7 TRBD2 TRBV18 ASSPPAGGPYEQY
TRBJ2-2 TRBD1 TRBV2 ASKGQGYTGELF
TRBJ2-3 NA TRBV12-3/TRBV12-4 ASSTRTGDTQY
TRBJ2-7 NA TRBV7-2 ASSLRGATEQY
TRBJ2-1 TRBD2 TRBV3-1/TRBV3-2 ASSHRTSGGNNEQF
TRBJ2-4 NA TRBV2 ASTGTWVAKNIQY
TRBJ2-1 NA TRBV5-8 ASSLGTGINEQF
TRBJ1-2 TRBD1 TRBV2 ASIKTDRGSYGYT
TRBJ1-1 NA TRBV30 AWSVPGAFTEAF
TRBJ2-2 NA TRBV2 ASKVGELF
TRBJ1-6 NA TRBV4-1 ASSQHSRQAAYV
TRBJ2-7 NA TRBV7-9 ASSKVLAPHEQY
TRBJ2-3 TRBD2 TRBV6-2/TRBV6-3 ASSESGGADTQY
TRBJ2-3 NA TRBV6-5 ASSYAALPSTDTQY
TRBJ2-2 TRBD2 TRBV7-2 ASSLGGLAYNTGELF
TRBJ2-7 NA TRBV27 ASSLEGGSYEQY
TRBJ2-7 NA TRBV5-4 ASSMDITYEQY
TRBJ2-7 TRBD1 TRBV3-1/TRBV3-2 ATRLRTGIGYEQY
TRBJ2-5 TRBD1 TRBV9 ASSQTGYTQETQY
TRBJ2-1 NA TRBV6-5 ASRVGYNEQF
TRBJ2-3 TRBD1 TRBV2 ASQDRADTQY
TRBJ2-3 TRBD1 TRBV9 ASSVGTGGADTQY
TRBJ2-1 TRBD2 TRBV6-5 ASSYRRGSHNEQF
TRBJ1-1 NA TRBV11-3 ASSFRVDTEAF
TRBJ2-3 TRBD2 TRBV19 ASSIELAGVNRAGTDTQY
TRBJ1-5 NA TRBV15 ATSSSGVGNQPQH
TRBJ2-7 TRBD2 TRBV6-5 ASSTLAGGTYEQY
TRBJ2-3 NA TRBV7-2 ASSPTTDTQY
TRBJ1-4 NA TRBV28 ASNPAQGQSEKLF
TRBJ1-2 TRBD1 TRBV6-2/TRBV6-3 ASSYSRGGNGYGYT
TRBJ2-4 NA TRBV2 ASSYREENIQY
TRBJ2-2 TRBD1 TRBV18 ASSFVWTGTTGELF
TRBJ2-1 TRBD2 TRBV9 ASSGLAGVNEQF
TRBJ2-5 TRBD2 TRBV15 ATSRTSGLETQY
TRBJ2-3 NA TRBV4-1 ASSQERWNLRLAGGDDTQY
TRBJ1-2 NA TRBV6-5 ATTGGRVDGYT
TRBJ2-7 NA TRBV18 ASSPPSTVLYEQY
TRBJ2-1 TRBD2 TRBV18 ASSQTRGGRGNNEQF
TRBJ1-6 NA TRBV14 ASSPTRVGLVSPLH
TRBJ1-6 TRBD1 TRBV19 ASRLTTGTDNSPLH
TRBJ2-5 TRBD1 TRBV9 ASSAGQGGETQY
TRBJ2-5 NA TRBV6-5 ASSYSWGPQETQY
TRBJ2-5 TRBD2 TRBV5-4 ASTQGLAGGPETQY
TRBJ2-1 NA TRBV4-3 ASSPAVGGPSYNEQF
TRBJ2-7 TRBD2 TRBV7-2 ASSLELAGVREQY
TRBJ2-7 TRBD2 TRBV6-2/TRBV6-3 ASSYAFSGSNEQY
TRBJ2-1 NA TRBV25-1 ASSEYGLMSSYNEQF
TRBJ1-2 NA TRBV7-8 ASSSGQKGPYGYT
TRBJ2-1 TRBD1 TRBV30 AWSPGQGVCSYNEQF